A selection of T cell receptor beta chains follows, all from one sample in a study of T cells in localized non-small cell lung cancer. Data came from immunoSEQ multiplex PCR; TCRdb stores just in-frame clones and leaves some out. The table includes 20,000 to 25,000 clones, around 88% detected once. This material consisted of peripheral blood, taken before any cancer treatment. These receptor sequences come from a male donor at least 60 years old with stage II squamous cell lung carcinoma. CDR3s include the opening cysteine and the closing phenylalanine or tryptophan. Fields, in order: V gene, J gene, D gene, clone size, CDR3 protein, CDR3 DNA. A D gene is named only where the DNA matches it firmly. Part of the rows lack a size; the others show once, few, many or a class for expanded clones.

v_gene: TRBV7-2; j_gene: TRBJ2-3; d_gene: TRBD2; abundance: NA; CDR3aa: CASSLGRGGDTDTQYF; CDR3nt: TGTGCCAGCAGCTTAGGGCGGGGGGGCGACACAGATACGCAGTATTTT
v_gene: TRBV19; j_gene: TRBJ1-1; d_gene: NA; abundance: NA; CDR3aa: CASSILGRTNTEAFF; CDR3nt: TGTGCCAGTAGTATCCTCGGCAGGACGAACACTGAAGCTTTCTTT
v_gene: TRBV15; j_gene: TRBJ1-1; d_gene: NA; abundance: NA; CDR3aa: CATSLATGNTEAFF; CDR3nt: TGTGCCACCAGCCTAGCGACAGGGAACACTGAAGCTTTCTTT
v_gene: TRBV11-3; j_gene: TRBJ2-5; d_gene: TRBD2; abundance: once; CDR3aa: CASSARGGPETQYF; CDR3nt: TGTGCCAGCAGCGCCCGGGGGGGGCCAGAGACCCAGTACTTC
v_gene: TRBV2; j_gene: TRBJ1-1; d_gene: NA; abundance: NA; CDR3aa: CASSDRTGTMDTEAFF; CDR3nt: TGTGCCAGCAGTGATCGGACGGGGACTATGGACACTGAAGCTTTCTTT
v_gene: TRBV14; j_gene: TRBJ1-2; d_gene: TRBD1; abundance: NA; CDR3aa: CASSRDRDYGYTF; CDR3nt: TGTGCCAGCAGCCGGGACAGAGACTATGGCTACACCTTC
v_gene: TRBV6-6; j_gene: TRBJ2-7; d_gene: NA; abundance: few; CDR3aa: CASSFGPGPTYEQYF; CDR3nt: TGTGCCAGCAGTTTCGGACCGGGACCCACCTACGAGCAGTACTTC
v_gene: TRBV5-6; j_gene: TRBJ2-7; d_gene: TRBD1; abundance: NA; CDR3aa: CASSTPGQGYEQYF; CDR3nt: TGTGCCAGCAGTACACCGGGACAGGGCTACGAGCAGTACTTC
v_gene: TRBV7-9; j_gene: TRBJ2-3; d_gene: NA; abundance: NA; CDR3aa: CASIPPIINTQYF; CDR3nt: TGTGCCAGCATCCCACCGATTATAAATACGCAGTATTTT
v_gene: TRBV7-9; j_gene: TRBJ2-2; d_gene: NA; abundance: once; CDR3aa: CASNFLTGELFF; CDR3nt: TGTGCCAGCAACTTTTTAACCGGGGAGCTGTTTTTT
v_gene: TRBV29-1; j_gene: TRBJ1-1; d_gene: NA; abundance: NA; CDR3aa: CSAGQRGTEAFF; CDR3nt: TGCAGCGCGGGTCAGCGGGGCACTGAAGCTTTCTTT
v_gene: TRBV2; j_gene: TRBJ1-3; d_gene: NA; abundance: NA; CDR3aa: CASSRDLLSSGNTIYF; CDR3nt: TGTGCCAGCAGTCGGGACCTCCTTAGCTCTGGAAACACCATATATTTT
v_gene: TRBV6-5; j_gene: TRBJ2-1; d_gene: NA; abundance: NA; CDR3aa: CASSYGSEQFF; CDR3nt: TGTGCCAGCAGTTATGGGAGTGAGCAGTTCTTC
v_gene: TRBV25-1; j_gene: TRBJ2-5; d_gene: TRBD2; abundance: few; CDR3aa: CASSERGGAQETQYF; CDR3nt: TGTGCCAGCAGTGAGCGGGGGGGGGCCCAAGAGACCCAGTACTTC
v_gene: TRBV5-1; j_gene: TRBJ2-3; d_gene: TRBD2; abundance: NA; CDR3aa: CASSLGTSGGTDTQYF; CDR3nt: TGCGCCAGCAGTTTAGGGACTAGCGGAGGCACAGATACGCAGTATTTT
v_gene: TRBV5-6; j_gene: TRBJ2-5; d_gene: TRBD2; abundance: NA; CDR3aa: CASSLRGGGGLETQYF; CDR3nt: TGTGCCAGCAGCTTGAGGGGCGGGGGTGGTCTAGAGACCCAGTACTTC
v_gene: TRBV4-1; j_gene: TRBJ1-5; d_gene: NA; abundance: few; CDR3aa: CASSPRDDSDGNQPQHF; CDR3nt: TGCGCCAGCAGCCCCCGGGATGATTCCGATGGCAATCAGCCCCAGCATTTT
v_gene: TRBV19; j_gene: TRBJ1-5; d_gene: NA; abundance: NA; CDR3aa: CASSIDGTPSNQPQHF; CDR3nt: TGTGCCAGTAGTATAGATGGGACACCTAGCAATCAGCCCCAGCATTTT